The 31 T cell receptor beta chains below all came from one sample that was sequenced in a study of cytomegalovirus exposure and HLA in healthy donors. Both 60 Vbeta primers and 13 Jbeta primers went into the PCR. The data were produced by immunoSEQ multiplex PCR, yet TCRdb's version contains in-frame clones alone and is incomplete. The top ten hold about 2.2% of the sample, which has fewer than 200,000 clones, 70% to 85% seen once. Sequencing was performed on PBMCs. These receptors all stem from a man between 35 and 55 years old in good health and CMV-seronegative.

The chain is built from TRBV28 and TRBJ1-5; 7 positions agree with TRBD1. In germline, CDR1 is MDHEN, CDR2 SYDVKM. The CDR3 is 15 residues long. V lost 7 bases and J lost 2; bases outside the gene matches: 8. Written as DNA, the CDR3 is TGTGCCAGCATCGGACAGGCGACGCGCAATCAGCCCCAGCATTTT. Translating it yields CASIGQATRNQPQHF.

Comment on this clone: The germline gene is not matched at one end of the junction; a read error may be the cause. J is TRBJ2-7 and V is TRBV11-2; 8 bases map to TRBD1. The germline CDR1 and CDR2 sequences are SGHAT and FQNNGV. The CDR3 contains 15 residues. The CDR3 protein is CASSLRTGTEYEQCF. DNA of the CDR3: TGTGCCAGCAGCTTAAGGACAGGGACAGAATACGAGCAGTGCTTC.

The rearrangement uses TRBV18 and TRBJ2-5, with 9 bases fitting TRBD2. V gave up 1 base and J gave up 5 bases; unmatched junction bases: 5. CDR1 and CDR2 (germline): KGHSH, LQKENI. This CDR3 has 15 amino acids. The DNA of the CDR3 is TGTGCCAGCTCACCACTAGCGGGGGCGGTGGAGACCCAGTACTTC. Protein sequence: CASSPLAGAVETQYF.

V and J are TRBV7-8 and TRBJ2-1, with D possibly being TRBD1 (6 bases). This CDR3 is 15 amino acids long. Deletions cut 5 bases from V and 4 bases from J, with 15 bases between. Germline V lookup: CDR1 SGHVS, CDR2 FQNEAQ. The CDR3 sequence: CASSPDSRYYNEQFF. CDR3 bases: TGTGCCAGCAGCCCGGACAGTAGATATTACAATGAGCAGTTCTTC.

This chain uses TRBV4-1 with TRBJ2-1, with TRBD2 identical over 10 bases. Losses at the gene ends were 2 bases for V and 2 bases for J; bases not matched to a gene: 3. The CDR3 covers 16 residues. The V gene's germline CDR1 is MGHRA and CDR2 YSYEKL. Written as DNA, the CDR3 is TGCGCCAGCAGCCAAACAGCGGGAGGGACCTACAATGAGCAGTTCTTC. Its translation is CASSQTAGGTYNEQFF.

This chain connects TRBV6-5 to TRBJ2-7; D is unclear. The CDR3 loop spans 13 amino acids. The V and J ends lost 6 bases and 4 bases respectively, with 13 bases between them. Per germline, CDR1 MNHEY and CDR2 SVGAGI. The CDR3 DNA reads as TGTGCCAGCAGCCAAGAGGCAGAATACGAGCAGTACTTC. This encodes CASSQEAEYEQYF.

This chain joins TRBV6-1 and TRBJ2-1, with D possibly TRBD2 on 6 matching bases. The CDR3 is 15 residues long. V lost 4 bases and J lost 1, with 11 bases in between. Germline loops: CDR1 MNHNS, CDR2 SASEGT. The DNA of the CDR3 is TGTGCCAGCAGTGTTTTCGGGACTTCCTACAATGAGCAGTTCTTC. It specifies CASSVFGTSYNEQFF.

There are a few counts of this clone. J is TRBJ2-4 and V is TRBV5-4, with TRBD2 identical over 12 bases. CDR3 length: 15 amino acids. The trim removed 1 base at V and 5 bases at J, leaving 1 base unmatched. Germline CDR1 and CDR2: SGHNT and YYREEE (reference sequence). The CDR3 DNA reads TGTGCCAGCAGCTTGACTAGCGGGAGGCAAAACATTCAGTACTTC. Protein product: CASSLTSGRQNIQYF.

The gene calls are TRBV2 and TRBJ1-4; 9 bases agree with TRBD1. The CDR3 is made up of 14 amino acids. V was clipped by 6 bases and J by 3 bases; unmatched bases: 2. Germline V gene lookup returns CDR1 SNHLY and CDR2 FYNNEI. CDR3 in DNA: TGTGCCAGCAGAACAGGGGGCTCTAATGAAAAACTGTTTTTT. This translates into CASRTGGSNEKLFF. Together with reference TRBV2 and TRBJ1-4, the CDR3 gives the full variable domain: EPEVTQTPSHQVTQMGQEVILRCVPISNHLYFYWYRQILGQKVEFLVSFYNNEISEKSEIFDDQFSVERPDGSNFTLKIRSTKLEDSAMYFCASRTGGSNEKLFFGSGTQLSVL.

The rearrangement joins TRBV19 to TRBJ2-6; no reliable D call. The germline CDR1 and CDR2 sequences are LNHDA and SQIVND (reference sequence). Trimming shortened V by 3 bases and J by 0 bases, and 6 bases separated the two germline ends. This CDR3 is 15 amino acids long. The CDR3 region is CASSIHSSGANVLTF. The CDR3 DNA reads as TGTGCCAGTAGTATCCACAGCTCTGGGGCCAACGTCCTGACTTTC.

This clone was seen a few times. Other DNA sequences in the same sample also yield this CDR3. The chain uses TRBV29-1 and TRBJ2-5; 10 nucleotides align to TRBD1. This CDR3 comprises 12 residues. The germline gives CDR1 SQVTM, CDR2 ANQGSEA. After removal of 6 bases from V and 5 bases from J, the junction contained 3 bases not matched to a gene. The CDR3 region is CSVRTGGETQYF. The DNA of the CDR3 is TGCAGCGTCCGGACAGGGGGGGAGACCCAGTACTTC.

DNA of the CDR3: TGTGCCAGCAGCCCGGACAGGAATACGCAGTATTTT. This sequence encodes CASSPDRNTQYF. J is TRBJ2-3 and V is TRBV7-2, with 7 positions matching TRBD1. CDR1 and CDR2 from the germline V gene are SGHTA and FQGNSA. The CDR3 is 12 residues long. Trimming cost V 5 bases and J 7 bases; bases outside gene matches: 3.

For this clone: One end of the junction fails to match germline, which may point to a read error. V usage is TRBV7-9 and J usage is TRBJ2-4; D is ambiguous. Per germline, CDR1 SEHNR and CDR2 FQNEAQ (reference sequence). The CDR3 totals 11 residues. CDR3 residues: CASSLESELDF. CDR3 in DNA: TGTGCCAGCAGCTTAGAGAGTGAGTTGGACTTC.

The chain couples TRBV5-1 to TRBJ2-3, with 7 bases matching TRBD2. This CDR3 contains 17 residues. V was pared by 0 bases and J by 2 bases, with 9 bases of the junction left unmatched. CDR1 is SGHRS and CDR2 is YFSETQ in the germline V gene. The CDR3 here is CASSLGGAGPNTDTQYF. CDR3 coding DNA: TGCGCCAGCAGCTTGGGGGGAGCGGGGCCAAACACAGATACGCAGTATTTT.

V is TRBV11-1 and J is TRBJ2-7; TRBD2 matches at 10 bases. Per germline, CDR1 SGHAT and CDR2 FQDESV (reference sequence). Unmatched junction bases numbered 3, after V lost 1 base and J lost 3 bases. The CDR3 is made up of 15 amino acids. In nucleotides, the CDR3 is TGTGCCAGCAGCTTAGAGGCTAGCGGGAGCTACGAGCAGTACTTC. This translates into CASSLEASGSYEQYF.

This sequence joins TRBV9 and TRBJ2-7, with 8 positions matching TRBD2. With 3 bases clipped from V and 3 bases from J, the junction kept 2 bases outside the gene matches. The CDR3 has 13 residues. CDR1 is SGDLS and CDR2 is YYNGEE in the germline V gene. The CDR3 loop is CASSGGLDYEQYF. The CDR3 bases are TGTGCCAGCAGCGGGGGACTAGACTACGAGCAGTACTTC. The full variable domain, its missing parts supplied by reference TRBV9 and TRBJ2-7, is DSGVTQTPKHLITATGQRVTLRCSPRSGDLSVYWYQQSLDQGLQFLIQYYNGEERAKGNILERFSAQQFPDLHSELNLSSLELGDSALYFCASSGGLDYEQYFGPGTRLTVT.

The V and J genes are TRBV29-1 and TRBJ2-2, with TRBD1 as a possible D gene (6 bases). The ends were cut back, 6 bases at V and 0 bases at J, with 11 bases in the middle. CDR3 length: 14 amino acids. CDR1 and CDR2 (germline): SQVTM, ANQGSEA. CDR3: CSVDSFSNTGELFF. CDR3 nucleotide sequence: TGCAGCGTGGACAGCTTTTCGAACACCGGGGAGCTGTTTTTT.

The chain joins TRBV12-5 to TRBJ1-3; D remains unclear. The CDR3 length is 12 residues. The V end lost 9 bases, the J end lost 2 bases, and 8 bases lay between the germline ends. The germline gives CDR1 LGHNT, CDR2 FRNRAP. CDR3 nucleotide sequence: TGTGCTAGCCTCCTCCCTGGAAACACCATATATTTT. It codes for CASLLPGNTIYF.

This chain connects TRBV5-1 to TRBJ1-2; TRBD1 might be the D (6 bases). V was shortened by 0 bases and J by 0 bases, with 9 bases between the two germline ends. The CDR3 runs to 15 residues. CDR1 SGHRS and CDR2 YFSETQ come from the germline V gene. The CDR3 region is CASSLGTVTNYGYTF. CDR3 nucleotides: TGCGCCAGCAGCTTGGGGACAGTTACTAACTATGGCTACACCTTC.

The J gene is TRBJ2-2, the V gene TRBV14; D gene ambiguous. From germline, CDR1 is SGHDN and CDR2 FVKESK. The CDR3 totals 13 residues. The germline V and J ends were trimmed by 1 base and 7 bases, with 7 bases remaining between them. The CDR3 loop reads CASSQASGGELFF. The CDR3 coding sequence is TGTGCCAGCAGCCAAGCTTCGGGCGGGGAGCTGTTTTTT.

The chain links TRBV6-5 to TRBJ2-7; D perhaps matches TRBD1 (5 bases). The ends were cut back, 0 bases at V and 6 bases at J, with 12 bases in the middle. Germline CDR1 and CDR2: MNHEY and SVGAGI. This CDR3 spans 14 amino acids. The CDR3 region is CASSYSAGRSEQYF. CDR3 DNA: TGTGCCAGCAGTTACTCGGCAGGGCGTAGCGAGCAGTACTTC.

This clone has a single count. This chain uses TRBV6-4 with TRBJ1-2, with a possible D match to TRBD1 (5 bases). Germline CDR1 reads MRHNA; CDR2 reads SNTAGT. CDR3 length: 13 amino acids. Between the trimmed V and J ends, which lost 6 bases and 4 bases, there was a span of 12 bases. The CDR3 region has the DNA TGTGCCAGCAGGGCCCCAGGGCCCTATGGCTACACCTTC. Encoded protein: CASRAPGPYGYTF.

The chain links TRBV29-1 to TRBJ1-1; D is unresolved. Per germline, CDR1 SQVTM and CDR2 ANQGSEA. Trimming removed 2 bases at V and 0 bases at J, with 7 bases between. The CDR3 spans 13 residues. CDR3 sequence reads: CSVESGMNTEAFF. CDR3 DNA: TGCAGCGTTGAATCGGGAATGAACACTGAAGCTTTCTTT.

The chain uses TRBV7-2 and TRBJ2-7; 9 positions match TRBD2. CDR1 SGHTA and CDR2 FQGNSA come from the germline V gene. The CDR3 extends over 16 amino acids. The ends lost 5 bases at V and 3 bases at J; junction bases unmatched: 11. CDR3 in amino acids: CASSAEGTSPFYEQYF. CDR3 DNA sequence: TGTGCCAGCAGCGCGGAGGGGACTAGCCCTTTCTACGAGCAGTACTTC.

A word on this clone: The junction departs from the called germline gene at one end, perhaps through a read error. The chain employs TRBV7-9 and TRBJ2-1, with 7 bases fitting TRBD1. The CDR3 spans 13 residues. Germline V lookup: CDR1 SEHNR, CDR2 FQNEAQ (reference sequence). CDR3 loop: CSSTYTGVNEQFF. Written as DNA, the CDR3 is TGTTCCAGCACCTACACAGGGGTCAATGAGCAGTTCTTC.

This chain uses TRBV6-1 with TRBJ2-1; 9 nucleotides line up with TRBD1. Germline trimming cut 5 bases from V and 0 bases from J; bases unmatched to any gene: 2. Germline V gene lookup returns CDR1 MNHNS and CDR2 SASEGT. The length of the CDR3 is 15 residues. The CDR3 region has the DNA TGTGCCAGCAGTTGGGGACAGGGCTCCTACAATGAGCAGTTCTTC. This sequence encodes CASSWGQGSYNEQFF.

This chain connects TRBV19 to TRBJ2-2; D is unresolved. The CDR3 extends over 16 amino acids. V dropped 3 bases and J dropped 3 bases, with 14 bases sitting between them. In germline, CDR1 is LNHDA, CDR2 SQIVND (reference sequence). This chain's CDR3 is CASSIPAVRDTGELFF. The CDR3 DNA is TGTGCCAGTAGTATCCCCGCAGTACGGGACACCGGGGAGCTGTTTTTT.

In its sample, this clone was seen a few times. The chain links TRBV9 to TRBJ2-1; 8 bases agree with TRBD2. The germline gives CDR1 SGDLS, CDR2 YYNGEE. The junction had 8 bases not matched to a gene; V was cut back by 3 bases and J by 9 bases. The CDR3 contains 14 residues. The chain's CDR3 is CASSESGSQGEQFF. For the CDR3, the DNA is TGTGCCAGCAGCGAGAGCGGGAGCCAGGGTGAGCAGTTCTTC. Full variable domain (outside the CDR3, taken from reference TRBV9 and TRBJ2-1): DSGVTQTPKHLITATGQRVTLRCSPRSGDLSVYWYQQSLDQGLQFLIQYYNGEERAKGNILERFSAQQFPDLHSELNLSSLELGDSALYFCASSESGSQGEQFFGPGTRLTVL.

Note on this clone: This same CDR3 is encoded by further DNA sequences in the sample. The chain links TRBV5-1 to TRBJ2-3; TRBD2 matches at 7 bases. The germline V gene has CDR1 SGHRS and CDR2 YFSETQ. CDR3 length: 14 residues. V trimming: 0 bases; J trimming: 2 bases; junction bases outside the gene matches: 0. The chain's CDR3 is CASSLGLATDTQYF. The CDR3 coding sequence is TGCGCCAGCAGCTTGGGACTAGCCACAGATACGCAGTATTTT. Full variable domain (rest looked up from reference TRBV5-1 and TRBJ2-3): KAGVTQTPRYLIKTRGQQVTLSCSPISGHRSVSWYQQTPGQGLQFLFEYFSETQRNKGNFPGRFSGRQFSNSRSEMNVSTLELGDSALYLCASSLGLATDTQYFGPGTRLTVL.

This chain connects TRBV5-1 to TRBJ2-4; TRBD1 is a possible D gene (6 bases). V was trimmed by 3 bases and J by 2 bases, leaving 12 bases between them. The CDR3 consists of 15 residues. The germline V gene has CDR1 SGHRS and CDR2 YFSETQ. The chain's CDR3 is CASSSSGHTKNIQYF. For the CDR3, the DNA is TGCGCCAGCAGCTCCTCGGGACACACCAAAAACATTCAGTACTTC.

The V call is TRBV7-9, the J call TRBJ1-1, with D maybe TRBD1 (5 bases). Germline lookup yields CDR1 SEHNR and CDR2 FQNEAQ (reference sequence). This CDR3 contains 13 residues. V lost 8 bases and J 1 base, leaving 11 bases between the germline ends. The CDR3 region has the DNA TGTGCCAGCCTGGGGCCTCCGAACACTGAAGCTTTCTTT. Its protein is CASLGPPNTEAFF.